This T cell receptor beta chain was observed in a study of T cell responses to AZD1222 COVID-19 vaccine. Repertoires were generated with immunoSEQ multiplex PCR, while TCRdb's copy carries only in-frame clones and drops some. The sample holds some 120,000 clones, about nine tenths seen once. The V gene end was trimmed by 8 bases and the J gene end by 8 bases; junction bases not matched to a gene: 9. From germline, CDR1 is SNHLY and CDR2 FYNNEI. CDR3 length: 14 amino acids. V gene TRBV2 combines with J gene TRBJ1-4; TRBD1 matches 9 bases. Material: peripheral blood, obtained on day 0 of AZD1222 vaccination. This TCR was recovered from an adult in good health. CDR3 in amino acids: CASGLQGAREKLFF. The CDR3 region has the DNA TGTGCCAGCGGATTACAGGGGGCAAGGGAAAAACTGTTTTTT.